This T cell receptor (beta chain) emerged from a study of blood T cell repertoires in COVID-19. On the study more broadly: The United States, Italy and Spain provided the acute and convalescent COVID-19 samples.

Some clones are missing from TCRdb's copy, which holds only in-frame ones; the method was immunoSEQ multiplex PCR. In the table there are approximately 55,000 clones, 90% of which are singletons. CDR1 and CDR2 from the germline V gene are MNHEY and SVGAGI. V dropped 5 bases and J dropped 0 bases, with 12 bases sitting between them. This CDR3 contains 15 residues. The sample consisted of peripheral blood. The gene calls are TRBV6-5 and TRBJ2-3, with no clear D. The sequence was collected from a man aged 35 to 55 with acute or convalescent COVID-19. The CDR3: CASSLSVTSTDTQYF. CDR3 sequence (DNA): TGTGCCAGCAGTCTCAGCGTAACTAGCACAGATACGCAGTATTTT.